The T cell receptor beta chain described here comes from a study of T-cell memory formation after mild COVID-19. Researchers used 5'RACE with constant-segment primers to make TCR alpha and TCR beta cDNA libraries that carry sample barcodes and UMIs. TCRdb re-called the 5' RACE reads through MiXCR, storing one row per CDR3 protein. This table holds 200,000 to 250,000 distinct CDR3 sequences, 9.5% to 10% found once. CDR3 length: 16 amino acids. Germline trimming cut 0 bases from V and 12 bases from J; bases unmatched to any gene: 12. The germline gives CDR1 SGDLS, CDR2 YYNGEE. The receptor's source is a young man who had mild COVID-19 (a few samples of this study predate the infection). Cell type and time point are not known. The chain carries TRBV9 and TRBJ1-6; 7 nucleotides align to TRBD1. The sample consisted of PBMCs or a T cell subset sorted from them (not recorded which). In DNA, the CDR3 is TGTGCCAGCAGCGTAGCTGAGGGGGCAGATTCGGGACCCCTCCACTTT. This codes for CASSVAEGADSGPLHF.